The T cell receptor beta chain described here comes from a study of T cells in Graves' hyperthyroidism and ophthalmopathy. About the research overall: Peripheral blood draws took place at initial diagnosis, ahead of any treatment.

Between the trimmed V and J ends, which lost 1 base and 2 bases, there was a span of 9 bases. The CDR3 covers 14 residues. General study findings and limits: From stable hyperthyroidism, ophthalmopathy was set apart by a 13 V-J model. The majority of expanded thyroid clonotypes above 0.001 also appeared in blood.

This clonotype has ten or more counts. The antigen remains undetermined. TCR beta CDR3 region amplification was performed from RNA transcripts. First-round RT-PCR of the TCR CDR3 relied on the HTBI primer set. TCRdb re-derived calls from the multiplex PCR reads in MiXCR, one entry per CDR3 protein. The repertoire holds about 350,000 distinct CDR3 sequences, with about 15% as singletons. This chain links TRBV12-3 or TRBV12-4 with TRBJ2-7, with D tentatively TRBD1 (6 bases). This clonotype originated in a woman aged 25 to 39 with Graves' hyperthyroidism. Specimen: blood. CDR3 coding DNA: TGTGCCAGCAGTTTAGTACAGGGAGCCTACGAGCAGTACTTC. Translated: CASSLVQGAYEQYF.